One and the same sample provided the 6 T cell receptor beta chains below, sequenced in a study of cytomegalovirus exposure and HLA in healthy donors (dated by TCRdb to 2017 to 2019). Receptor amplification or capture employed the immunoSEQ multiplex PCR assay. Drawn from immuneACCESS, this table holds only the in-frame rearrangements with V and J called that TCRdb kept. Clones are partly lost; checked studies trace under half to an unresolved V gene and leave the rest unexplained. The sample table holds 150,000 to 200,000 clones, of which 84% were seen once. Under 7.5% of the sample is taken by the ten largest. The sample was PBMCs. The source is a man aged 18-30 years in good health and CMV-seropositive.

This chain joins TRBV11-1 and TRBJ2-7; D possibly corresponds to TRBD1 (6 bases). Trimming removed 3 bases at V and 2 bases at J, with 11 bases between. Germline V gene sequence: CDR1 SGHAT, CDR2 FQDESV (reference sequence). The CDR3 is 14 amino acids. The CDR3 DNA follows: TGTGCCAGCAGCTTTAGTACAGGGACCTACGAGCAGTACTTC. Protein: CASSFSTGTYEQYF.

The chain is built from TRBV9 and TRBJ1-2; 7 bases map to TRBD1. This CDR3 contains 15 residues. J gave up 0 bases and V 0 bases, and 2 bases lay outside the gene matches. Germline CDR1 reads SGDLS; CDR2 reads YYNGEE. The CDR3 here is CASSVVGTANYGYTF. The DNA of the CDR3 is TGTGCCAGCAGCGTAGTTGGGACAGCTAACTATGGCTACACCTTC.

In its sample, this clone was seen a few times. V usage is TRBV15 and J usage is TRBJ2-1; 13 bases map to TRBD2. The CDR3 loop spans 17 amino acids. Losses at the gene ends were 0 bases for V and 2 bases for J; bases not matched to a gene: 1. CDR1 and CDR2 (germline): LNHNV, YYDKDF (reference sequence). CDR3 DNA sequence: TGTGCCACCAGCAGAGATGGGACTAGCGGGACCTACAATGAGCAGTTCTTC. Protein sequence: CATSRDGTSGTYNEQFF.

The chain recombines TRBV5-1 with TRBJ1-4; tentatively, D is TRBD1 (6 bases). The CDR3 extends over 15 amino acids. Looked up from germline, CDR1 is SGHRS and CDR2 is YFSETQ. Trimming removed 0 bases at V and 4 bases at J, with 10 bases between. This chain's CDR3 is CASSLADRLNEKLFF. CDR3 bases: TGCGCCAGCAGCTTGGCGGACAGACTTAATGAAAAACTGTTTTTT.

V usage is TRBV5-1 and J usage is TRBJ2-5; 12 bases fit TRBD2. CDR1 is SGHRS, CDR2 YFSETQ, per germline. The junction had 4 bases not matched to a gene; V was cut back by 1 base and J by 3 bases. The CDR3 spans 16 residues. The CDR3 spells CASSLQASGREETQYF. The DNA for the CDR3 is TGCGCCAGCAGCTTGCAGGCTAGCGGGAGGGAAGAGACCCAGTACTTC.

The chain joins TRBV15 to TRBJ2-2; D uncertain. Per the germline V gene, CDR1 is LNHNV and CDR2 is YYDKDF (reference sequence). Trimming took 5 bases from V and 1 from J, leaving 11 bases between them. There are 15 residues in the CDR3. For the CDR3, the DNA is TGTGCCACCAGCCTGCGGTTGGGGAACACCGGGGAGCTGTTTTTT. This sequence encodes CATSLRLGNTGELFF.